Described below is a single T cell receptor beta chain sequence and its context. Antigen: not known. The record originates from a study of graft-versus-host responses after intestinal transplantation. Study-level background: Once they had received anti-thymocyte globulin induction, all recipients took tacrolimus and steroids for about 3 years. General observations from the study: Early post-transplant declines in HvG were associated with peak levels of circulating GvH clones. Recipient bone marrow held GvH clones, some seen earlier in ileum or blood.

The protocol was immunoSEQ multiplex PCR, while the TCRdb copy is restricted to in-frame clones and leaves out a portion. Among some 83,000 clones listed, roughly 89% were seen once. Per the germline V gene, CDR1 is SGHAT and CDR2 is FQNNGV. The junction had 7 bases not matched to a gene; V was cut back by 0 bases and J by 5 bases. The CDR3 is 16 residues long. This clonotype was obtained from a human donor who received an intestinal transplant. Sequenced material: unstimulated CD4+ T cells sorted from spleen or lymph node cells, taken before intestinal transplant. This chain joins TRBV11-2 and TRBJ2-5, with TRBD2 identical over 9 bases. The CDR3 DNA reads TGTGCCAGCAGCTTAGATGGCGGGGGGGCGGGGGAGACCCAGTACTTC. This codes for CASSLDGGGAGETQYF. The whole variable domain, filled in from reference TRBV11-2 and TRBJ2-5, reads EAGVAQSPRYKIIEKRQSVAFWCNPISGHATLYWYQQILGQGPKLLIQFQNNGVVDDSQLPKDRFSAERLKGVDSTLKIQPAKLEDSAVYLCASSLDGGGAGETQYFGPGTRLLVL.